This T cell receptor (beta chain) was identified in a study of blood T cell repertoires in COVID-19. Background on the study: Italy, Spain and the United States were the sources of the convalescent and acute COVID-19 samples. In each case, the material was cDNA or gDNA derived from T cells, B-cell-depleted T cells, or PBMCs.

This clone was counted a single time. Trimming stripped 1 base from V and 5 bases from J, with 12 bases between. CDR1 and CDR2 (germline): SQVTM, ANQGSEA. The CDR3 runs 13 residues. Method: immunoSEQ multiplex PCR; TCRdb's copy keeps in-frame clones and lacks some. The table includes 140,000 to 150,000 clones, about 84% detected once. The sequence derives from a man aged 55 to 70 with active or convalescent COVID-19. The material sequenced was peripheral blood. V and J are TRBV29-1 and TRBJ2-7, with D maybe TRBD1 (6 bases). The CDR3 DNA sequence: TGCAGCGTTGAAGCCCAGGCAGGGGACGAGCAGTACTTC. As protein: CSVEAQAGDEQYF.